A selection of T cell receptor beta chains follows, all from one sample in a study of cytomegalovirus exposure and HLA in healthy donors. The repertoire was sequenced with immunoSEQ multiplex PCR; TCRdb's copy has only in-frame clones and lacks some. The table lists about 110,000 clones, approximately 85% of them singletons, with 3% in the top ten. The material sequenced was PBMCs. The receptor set was obtained from a woman between 18 and 30 years old in good health and CMV-seronegative. Both conserved end residues are part of each CDR3. D genes are given only for firm matches. Not all rows give a size; the values are once, few, many and, for expanded clones, a class.

CDR3 | DNA | size | D | length | J | V
CASSLDEGLDQPQHF | TGTGCCAGCAGCTTAGACGAGGGCTTGGATCAGCCCCAGCATTTT | few | . | 15 | TRBJ1-5 | TRBV7-9
CASSSGGYNEQFF | TGTGCCAGCAGTTCCGGCGGCTACAATGAGCAGTTCTTC | . | . | 13 | TRBJ2-1 | TRBV27
CASTRGTGEETQYF | TGCGCCAGCACCAGGGGGACAGGGGAAGAGACCCAGTACTTC | . | TRBD1 | 14 | TRBJ2-5 | TRBV5-1
CASSTITGEDEKLFF | TGTGCCAGCAGTACGATCACAGGGGAGGATGAAAAACTGTTTTTT | . | TRBD1 | 15 | TRBJ1-4 | TRBV6-1
CASSQDLGGAGKTQYF | TGTGCCAGCAGCCAAGATCTAGGCGGGGCGGGGAAGACCCAGTACTTC | many | . | 16 | TRBJ2-5 | TRBV4-2
CASSLSSQPQHF | TGTGCCAGCAGCTTATCAAGCCAGCCCCAGCATTTT | . | . | 12 | TRBJ1-5 | TRBV7-9
CAWGLGWGDFGTDTQYF | TGTGCCTGGGGTCTTGGGTGGGGGGACTTTGGAACAGATACGCAGTATTTT | . | . | 17 | TRBJ2-3 | TRBV30
CASSVDEKNTEAFF | TGTGCCAGCAGCGTAGACGAGAAGAACACTGAAGCTTTCTTT | . | . | 14 | TRBJ1-1 | TRBV9
CASSELQGTDTQYF | TGTGCCAGCAGTGAACTACAGGGCACAGATACGCAGTATTTT | few | . | 14 | TRBJ2-3 | TRBV6-1
CAYLTGASTDTQYF | TGTGCCTACTTGACAGGGGCTAGCACAGATACGCAGTATTTT | once | TRBD1 | 14 | TRBJ2-3 | TRBV30
CASSTGGRVFNYGYTF | TGTGCCAGCAGCACAGGAGGGCGGGTTTTTAACTATGGCTACACCTTC | . | . | 16 | TRBJ1-2 | TRBV7-9
CASSLTEGHGGPGSKEQFF | TGTGCCAGCAGCTTAACGGAAGGCCACGGGGGGCCGGGTTCGAAGGAGCAGTTCTTC | . | . | 19 | TRBJ2-1 | TRBV7-3
CASSLINAGQGGTQYF | TGTGCCAGCAGCTTAATAAATGCCGGACAGGGGGGGACCCAGTACTTC | . | TRBD1 | 16 | TRBJ2-5 | TRBV13
CASSTPGPGNQPQHF | TGTGCCAGCAGTACCCCTGGCCCTGGCAATCAGCCCCAGCATTTT | . | . | 15 | TRBJ1-5 | TRBV6-6
CASRPRGGYGYTF | TGTGCCAGCAGGCCTCGGGGAGGGTATGGCTACACCTTC | . | . | 13 | TRBJ1-2 | TRBV6-5
CASSVSGLNTEAFF | TGTGCCAGCAGTGTATCAGGGTTGAACACTGAAGCTTTCTTT | . | . | 14 | TRBJ1-1 | TRBV25-1
CASGLFQGYQETQYF | TGTGCTAGTGGTTTATTCCAGGGGTACCAAGAGACCCAGTACTTC | once | . | 15 | TRBJ2-5 | TRBV12-5
CASSQMTGVLSGANVLTF | TGTGCCAGCAGCCAAATGACAGGGGTCTTATCTGGGGCCAACGTCCTGACTTTC | . | TRBD1 | 18 | TRBJ2-6 | TRBV4-2
CAWSVLGGTEAFF | TGTGCCTGGAGTGTACTGGGGGGGACTGAAGCTTTCTTT | . | . | 13 | TRBJ1-1 | TRBV30
CASSKDRGPGNTIYF | TGCGCCAGCAGCAAGGACAGGGGGCCTGGAAACACCATATATTTT | . | TRBD1 | 15 | TRBJ1-3 | TRBV5-1
CASSLDRSWYGYTF | TGTGCCAGCAGCCTGGACAGATCTTGGTATGGCTACACCTTC | . | . | 14 | TRBJ1-2 | TRBV11-2
CASRTRQGEDSPLHF | TGTGCCAGTAGGACCCGTCAGGGGGAGGATTCACCCCTCCACTTT | . | TRBD1 | 15 | TRBJ1-6 | TRBV19